The 13 T cell receptor beta chains below were found in one sample sequenced in a study of shared clonotypes between healthy human individuals. Only CD45RO-negative cells positively selected for CCR7 counted as naive CD8 cells, so terminally differentiated effector memory CD45RA+ cells were excluded. Using immunoSEQ multiplex PCR, the repertoire was profiled, and TCRdb retains in-frame clones only, with some absent. The sample lists millions of clones; about 95% were seen once. The sample consisted of naive CD8+ T cells sorted from blood. These receptors all come from a man aged 18 to 30 in good health.

J is TRBJ1-1 and V is TRBV6-5, with D unresolved. V lost 2 bases and J 8 bases, leaving 6 bases between the germline ends. The germline V gene encodes CDR1 MNHEY and CDR2 SVGAGI. The CDR3 covers 11 residues. The CDR3 region has the DNA TGTGCCAGCAGTTACAGGGAGGAAGCTTTCTTT. Its protein product is CASSYREEAFF.

The V gene is TRBV5-1, the J gene TRBJ2-3; D not certain. Germline loops: CDR1 SGHRS, CDR2 YFSETQ. V dropped 3 bases and J dropped 1 base, with 15 bases sitting between them. The CDR3 contains 16 residues. The CDR3 loop reads CASSWKLEQGTDTQYF. CDR3 in DNA: TGCGCCAGCAGCTGGAAGCTAGAGCAGGGCACAGATACGCAGTATTTT.

The CDR3 here is CASSGYRDYSQETQYF. CDR3 nucleotides: TGTGCCAGCAGCGGATACCGGGACTACTCGCAAGAGACCCAGTACTTC. The genes are TRBV13 and TRBJ2-5; 7 bases map to TRBD2. V lost 5 bases, J lost 2 bases, and 11 bases stayed unmatched. The CDR3 extends over 16 amino acids. The germline gives CDR1 PRHDT, CDR2 FYEKMQ (reference sequence).

The chain is built from TRBV6-1 and TRBJ2-7; D is unclear. CDR1 is MNHNS and CDR2 is SASEGT in the germline V gene. V was cut by 3 bases and J by 1 base, with 7 bases left in between. The CDR3 spans 13 residues. In DNA form, the CDR3 reads TGTGCCAGCAGTGACTTTGATTCCTACGAGCAGTACTTC. This sequence encodes CASSDFDSYEQYF.

V is TRBV7-9 and J is TRBJ2-7; D is possibly TRBD1 (6 bases). This CDR3 is 14 amino acids long. With 3 bases removed from V and 5 bases from J, the gap between germline ends came to 14 bases. The germline V gene has CDR1 SEHNR and CDR2 FQNEAQ (reference sequence). CDR3 in amino acids: CASSLSGESNEQYF. CDR3 nucleotides: TGTGCCAGCAGCTTGTCAGGGGAGTCTAACGAGCAGTACTTC.

The chain has TRBV28 and TRBJ2-1, with D possibly being TRBD1 (6 bases). Trimming stripped 2 bases from V and 5 bases from J, with 16 bases between. The germline V gene has CDR1 MDHEN and CDR2 SYDVKM. CDR3 length: 16 amino acids. The DNA of the CDR3 is TGTGCCAGCAGTTTAATCGGGCAGGGGCACAACAATGAGCAGTTCTTC. Amino acid sequence: CASSLIGQGHNNEQFF.

V usage is TRBV13 and J usage is TRBJ1-2; 8 bases agree with TRBD1. There are 16 residues in the CDR3. Germline loops: CDR1 PRHDT, CDR2 FYEKMQ (reference sequence). The ends lost 5 bases at V and 0 bases at J; junction bases unmatched: 8. The CDR3 coding sequence is TGTGCCAGCAGCGAACAGGGGGTTGATTCTAACTATGGCTACACCTTC. Translating it yields CASSEQGVDSNYGYTF. Complete variable domain (other parts from reference TRBV13 and TRBJ1-2): AAGVIQSPRHLIKEKRETATLKCYPIPRHDTVYWYQQGPGQDPQFLISFYEKMQSDKGSIPDRFSAQQFSDYHSELNMSSLELGDSALYFCASSEQGVDSNYGYTFGSGTRLTVV.

V gene TRBV7-8 combines with J gene TRBJ1-1; 7 bases align to TRBD1. J was trimmed by 4 bases and V by 5 bases; bases with no gene match: 13. This CDR3 spans 16 amino acids. Germline V CDR1 and CDR2: SGHVS, FQNEAQ. CDR3 region: CASSRGTESRGTEAFF. The DNA of the CDR3 is TGTGCCAGCAGCCGCGGGACAGAGTCGAGGGGCACTGAAGCTTTCTTT.

The rearrangement uses TRBV10-3 and TRBJ2-1; 13 nucleotides line up with TRBD2. The CDR3 extends over 16 amino acids. V shed 2 bases and J 8 bases; nucleotides not matched to a gene: 6. Germline CDR1 is ENHRY and CDR2 is SYGVKD. The CDR3 spells CAISEGLAGDSHEQFF. CDR3 bases: TGTGCCATCAGTGAGGGACTAGCGGGAGACAGTCATGAGCAGTTCTTC.

The J gene is TRBJ1-6, the V gene TRBV2; unclear D gene. This CDR3 is built from 9 residues. V was shortened by 6 bases and J by 13 bases, with 4 bases between the two germline ends. Germline CDR1 and CDR2: SNHLY and FYNNEI. The CDR3 nucleotides read TGTGCCAGCAGGGATCCCCTCCACTTT. This translates into CASRDPLHF.

As concerns this clone: One end of the junction is discordant with germline, which a read error may explain. This rearrangement joins TRBV7-7 to TRBJ2-1, with TRBD2 matching 11 bases. Per the germline V gene, CDR1 is SSHAT and CDR2 is FNYEAQ (reference sequence). CDR3 length: 16 residues. This CDR3 is CASSPPLAGGYNEQFF. The DNA of the CDR3 is TGTGCTAGCAGCCCCCCTCTAGCGGGGGGCTACAATGAGCAGTTCTTC.

In this sample, this clone turned up once. The chain combines TRBV7-2 with TRBJ1-1; D unclear. V was trimmed by 5 bases and J by 1 base, leaving 14 bases between them. The V gene's germline CDR1 is SGHTA and CDR2 FQGNSA. This CDR3 contains 15 residues. CDR3 amino acids: CASSDPRGGNTEAFF. DNA of the CDR3: TGTGCCAGCAGCGATCCCCGGGGAGGGAACACTGAAGCTTTCTTT.

CDR3 region: CASSLVAGTRSHNEQFF. The CDR3 DNA reads as TGTGCCAGCAGCTTAGTGGCCGGGACTAGGTCCCACAATGAGCAGTTCTTC. This sequence joins TRBV7-8 and TRBJ2-1, with 8 bases fitting TRBD2. The CDR3 has 17 residues. V was clipped by 1 base and J by 5 bases; unmatched bases: 10. CDR1 is SGHVS and CDR2 is FQNEAQ in the germline V gene.